The 27 T cell receptor beta chains given below trace back to one sample, sequenced in a study of blood T cell repertoires in COVID-19. The table came from immunoSEQ multiplex PCR; TCRdb's copy has only in-frame clones and leaves some out. The sample lists about 160,000 clones, around 84% occurring once. The source material was peripheral blood. These receptors all come from a woman in her fifties or sixties with COVID-19, enrolled during active disease.

This chain joins TRBV2 and TRBJ2-5; no reliable D call. Trimming took off 1 base at V and 5 bases at J, with 8 bases between the two ends. The CDR3 runs 13 residues. The germline CDR1 and CDR2 sequences are SNHLY and FYNNEI. The CDR3 loop is CASSEGPGETQYF. In DNA form, the CDR3 reads TGTGCCAGCAGTGAAGGGCCCGGGGAGACCCAGTACTTC. Supplemented by reference TRBV2 and TRBJ2-5, the full variable domain reads EPEVTQTPSHQVTQMGQEVILRCVPISNHLYFYWYRQILGQKVEFLVSFYNNEISEKSEIFDDQFSVERPDGSNFTLKIRSTKLEDSAMYFCASSEGPGETQYFGPGTRLLVL.

The chain links TRBV18 to TRBJ2-5; D unresolved. Trimming left V 0 bases short and J 1 base short, with 9 bases between. The CDR3 has 15 residues. Germline lookup yields CDR1 KGHSH and CDR2 LQKENI. CDR3 bases: TGTGCCAGCTCACCACCATCAGGCCCCCAAGAGACCCAGTACTTC. Its translation: CASSPPSGPQETQYF.

The chain is built from TRBV5-4 and TRBJ2-3; unclear D gene. There are 15 residues in the CDR3. CDR1 is SGHNT, CDR2 YYREEE, per germline (reference sequence). V was pared by 1 base and J by 0 bases, with 9 bases between. The CDR3: CASSLSSSSTDTQYF. In DNA, the CDR3 is TGTGCCAGCAGCTTGAGTAGCTCAAGCACAGATACGCAGTATTTT.

This rearrangement joins TRBV28 to TRBJ1-5; D unresolved. The germline V gene encodes CDR1 MDHEN and CDR2 SYDVKM. CDR3 length equals 12 residues. The V and J ends lost 5 bases and 9 bases respectively, with 11 bases between them. CDR3 DNA: TGTGCCAGCAGTCTTTACCCTAGGCCCCAGCATTTT. Its translation: CASSLYPRPQHF. Combining the CDR3 with reference TRBV28 and TRBJ1-5 gives the whole variable domain DVKVTQSSRYLVKRTGEKVFLECVQDMDHENMFWYRQDPGLGLRLIYFSYDVKMKEKGDIPEGYSVSREKKERFSLILESASTNQTSMYLCASSLYPRPQHFGDGTRLSIL.

This clone was seen more than once but under ten times. CDR3 sequence reads: CASSQEGNIQYF. CDR3 sequence (DNA): TGTGCCAGCAGCCAAGAGGGCAACATTCAGTACTTC. V usage is TRBV14 and J usage is TRBJ2-4; D is uncertain. Germline V CDR1 and CDR2: SGHDN, FVKESK. The CDR3 has 12 residues. V was cut by 0 bases and J by 7 bases, with 4 bases left in between.

The CDR3 loop is CASSYVGSPLHF. The CDR3 nucleotides are TGTGCCAGCAGCTACGTTGGTTCACCCCTCCACTTT. The J gene is TRBJ1-6, the V gene TRBV2; no reliable D call. V was shortened by 6 bases and J by 9 bases, with 9 bases between the two germline ends. Germline V CDR1 and CDR2: SNHLY, FYNNEI. The CDR3 contains 12 residues.

The CDR3 spells CASSPTALVSEQFF. The CDR3 DNA reads as TGTGCCAGTAGTCCGACAGCCTTGGTCTCTGAGCAGTTCTTC. J is TRBJ2-1 and V is TRBV19, with TRBD1 as a possible D gene (5 bases). Germline V CDR1 and CDR2: LNHDA, SQIVND (reference sequence). Trimming removed 5 bases at V and 9 bases at J, with 17 bases between. The CDR3 runs 14 residues.

The chain joins TRBV27 to TRBJ2-7; TRBD1 aligns across 10 bases. The V and J ends lost 0 bases and 6 bases, in that order; junction bases with no gene match: 5. From germline, CDR1 is MNHEY and CDR2 SMNVEV (reference sequence). There are 15 residues in the CDR3. CDR3 in DNA: TGTGCCAGCAGTTTATCGGGGACAGGGGTCCGCGAGCAGTACTTC. Translating it yields CASSLSGTGVREQYF.

This clone was picked up a small number of times. The chain recombines TRBV6-5 with TRBJ2-2, with D possibly TRBD2 on 5 matching bases. With 0 bases removed from V and 8 bases from J, the gap between germline ends came to 7 bases. This CDR3 is 13 amino acids long. CDR1 is MNHEY and CDR2 is SVGAGI in the germline V gene. The DNA for the CDR3 is TGTGCCAGCAGTTACTCGCGGAGGGGGGAGCTGTTTTTT. Translating gives CASSYSRRGELFF.

This clone was detected only once. The V and J genes are TRBV19 and TRBJ1-6; 7 bases are shared with TRBD1. There are 15 residues in the CDR3. Losses at the gene ends were 7 bases for V and 6 bases for J; bases not matched to a gene: 9. Germline assignment: CDR1 LNHDA and CDR2 SQIVND (reference sequence). CDR3: CASNDRAGSNSPLHF. CDR3 sequence (DNA): TGTGCCAGTAACGACAGGGCCGGGAGTAATTCACCCCTCCACTTT.

This rearrangement joins TRBV5-1 to TRBJ1-4; 9 bases agree with TRBD1. Germline-derived CDR1 and CDR2 are SGHRS and YFSETQ. The CDR3 covers 17 residues. Trimming took 1 base from V and 0 from J; bases not matched to a gene: 4. The chain's CDR3 is CASSLTGGTSTNEKLFF. The CDR3, as DNA: TGCGCCAGCAGCTTGACAGGGGGCACTTCAACTAATGAAAAACTGTTTTTT.

This clone appeared once. This chain links TRBV10-3 with TRBJ1-4; D remains ambiguous. The CDR3 sequence is 12 residues long. Germline V gene data show CDR1 as ENHRY and CDR2 as SYGVKD. V was pared by 10 bases and J by 0 bases, with 6 bases between. CDR3 protein: CATSATNEKLFF. CDR3 DNA: TGTGCCACGAGTGCAACTAATGAAAAACTGTTTTTT.

The rearrangement links TRBV4-1 to TRBJ1-2, with 7 bases aligning to TRBD1. The germline V gene encodes CDR1 MGHRA and CDR2 YSYEKL. Trimming at V came to 1 base and at J to 1 base, leaving 9 bases not matched to a gene. The CDR3 contains 17 residues. CDR3 protein: CASSQGELTGRNYGYTF. The DNA of the CDR3 is TGCGCCAGCAGCCAAGGGGAGTTGACAGGGCGTAACTATGGCTACACCTTC.

This clone was observed once. This chain connects TRBV28 to TRBJ1-5; tentatively, D is TRBD1 (6 bases). V lost 7 bases and J 7 bases, leaving 20 bases between the germline ends. Germline V gene lookup returns CDR1 MDHEN and CDR2 SYDVKM. This CDR3 is 15 amino acids long. The CDR3 loop reads CASTPSLVGTQPQHF. CDR3 DNA: TGTGCCAGCACTCCCTCCCTCGTGGGGACACAGCCCCAGCATTTT.

The genes are TRBV15 and TRBJ2-5, with 8 bases matching TRBD2. The ends lost 2 bases at V and 7 bases at J; junction bases unmatched: 6. The CDR3 is 14 residues long. Germline V gene data show CDR1 as LNHNV and CDR2 as YYDKDF (reference sequence). DNA for the CDR3: TGTGCCACCAGCAGACCTAGCGGGCCCACGACCCAGTACTTC. It codes for CATSRPSGPTTQYF. Full variable domain (rest looked up from reference TRBV15 and TRBJ2-5): DAMVIQNPRYQVTQFGKPVTLSCSQTLNHNVMYWYQQKSSQAPKLLFHYYDKDFNNEADTPDNFQSRRPNTSFCFLDIRSPGLGDTAMYLCATSRPSGPTTQYFGPGTRLLVL.

Remarks on this clone: A single base separates this from a much larger clone, so it may be a read error. Different DNA sequences within this sample yield the same CDR3. The chain employs TRBV6-1 and TRBJ1-5; D is perhaps TRBD1 (5 bases). Germline CDR1 reads MNHNS; CDR2 reads SASEGT. V was pared by 2 bases and J by 7 bases, with 12 bases between. The CDR3 extends over 14 amino acids. CDR3 DNA: TGTGCCAGCAGTGAAATCGGGGGAGGACAGCCCCAGCATTTT. This codes for CASSEIGGGQPQHF.

This sequence joins TRBV6-2 or TRBV6-3 and TRBJ1-1, with a weak D call TRBD1 (6 bases). The germline V gene encodes CDR1 MNHEY and CDR2 SVGEGT. The CDR3 consists of 13 residues. Trimming shortened V by 6 bases and J by 7 bases, and 15 bases separated the two germline ends. The CDR3 region is CASSNAGAREAFF. The CDR3 coding sequence is TGTGCCAGCAGCAACGCAGGGGCGCGTGAAGCTTTCTTT.

This clone has just a few counts. This sequence joins TRBV19 and TRBJ2-7; D remains ambiguous. The CDR3 consists of 12 residues. Germline-derived CDR1 and CDR2 are LNHDA and SQIVND (reference sequence). Trimming stripped 4 bases from V and 2 bases from J, with 6 bases between. CDR3 DNA: TGTGCCAGTAGTACCCAGACCTACGAGCAGTACTTC. Amino acid sequence: CASSTQTYEQYF.

Only one count was recorded for this clone. The chain has TRBV19 and TRBJ1-2; D gene ambiguous. Germline CDR1 reads LNHDA; CDR2 reads SQIVND (reference sequence). V was shortened by 1 base and J by 4 bases, with 7 bases between the two germline ends. This CDR3 has 13 amino acids. Here the CDR3 reads CASSIGHGYGYTF. As DNA, the CDR3 is TGTGCCAGTAGTATAGGGCATGGCTATGGCTACACCTTC.

V gene TRBV12-3 or TRBV12-4 combines with J gene TRBJ2-7, with 9 bases identical to TRBD1. V shed 6 bases and J 11 bases; nucleotides not matched to a gene: 8. There are 12 residues in the CDR3. CDR3 loop: CASSLGQGREYF. CDR3 DNA: TGTGCCAGCAGCCTGGGACAGGGTCGCGAGTACTTC.

The chain combines TRBV7-9 with TRBJ2-1; 11 bases match TRBD2. Per the germline V gene, CDR1 is SEHNR and CDR2 is FQNEAQ (reference sequence). CDR3 size: 16 residues. The trim removed 5 bases at V and 1 base at J, leaving 4 bases unmatched. The CDR3 region is CASSTSSGGSYNEQFF. The DNA for the CDR3 is TGTGCCAGCAGCACGTCTAGCGGGGGGTCCTACAATGAGCAGTTCTTC.

The V call is TRBV5-1, the J call TRBJ2-1; D uncertain. The CDR3 runs 12 residues. The germline V gene has CDR1 SGHRS and CDR2 YFSETQ. V was cut by 4 bases and J by 10 bases, with 12 bases left in between. Here the CDR3 reads CASSQNFYEQFF. CDR3 coding DNA: TGCGCCAGCAGCCAAAACTTTTACGAGCAGTTCTTC.

The sample holds one count of this clone. The DNA of the CDR3 is TGCGCCAGCAGCTTCCTTGACTTCCGGGCCGAGGGTTCACCCCTCCACTTT. As protein: CASSFLDFRAEGSPLHF. This rearrangement joins TRBV5-1 to TRBJ1-6; D unresolved. The V gene's germline CDR1 is SGHRS and CDR2 YFSETQ. V lost 2 bases, J lost 9 bases, and 21 bases lay in between. The CDR3 consists of 17 residues. The complete variable domain, with remaining parts taken from reference TRBV5-1 and TRBJ1-6, reads KAGVTQTPRYLIKTRGQQVTLSCSPISGHRSVSWYQQTPGQGLQFLFEYFSETQRNKGNFPGRFSGRQFSNSRSEMNVSTLELGDSALYLCASSFLDFRAEGSPLHFGNGTRLTVT.

The chain uses TRBV5-1 and TRBJ1-2; TRBD1 is a possible D gene (6 bases). Trimming shortened V by 4 bases and J by 6 bases, and 22 bases separated the two germline ends. Germline loops: CDR1 SGHRS, CDR2 YFSETQ. The CDR3 length is 16 residues. The CDR3 loop is CASSTEGGAQSDGYTF. CDR3 nucleotides: TGCGCCAGCAGCACCGAGGGGGGGGCGCAAAGCGATGGCTACACCTTC.

V usage is TRBV6-6 and J usage is TRBJ1-2, with D perhaps matching TRBD1 (5 bases). Trimming took off 6 bases at V and 7 bases at J, with 18 bases between the two ends. This CDR3 is 14 amino acids long. Germline V gene sequence: CDR1 MNHNY, CDR2 SVGAGI (reference sequence). The CDR3 here is CASSNLDSLGGYTF. The CDR3 nucleotides read TGTGCCAGCAGCAACTTAGACAGCCTAGGTGGCTACACCTTC.

The rearrangement joins TRBV4-1 to TRBJ2-1, with 7 bases fitting TRBD1. The V segment lost 2 bases and the J segment 8 bases; nucleotides outside the gene matches: 9. CDR1 MGHRA and CDR2 YSYEKL come from the germline V gene. This CDR3 region has 15 residues. CDR3 in DNA: TGCGCCAGCAGCCAAAGGAAGGGGACAGAGGATGAGCAGTTCTTC. Translation gives CASSQRKGTEDEQFF.

This sequence joins TRBV10-3 and TRBJ2-7, with 7 bases aligning to TRBD1. The CDR3 is made up of 12 amino acids. Germline V gene sequence: CDR1 ENHRY, CDR2 SYGVKD. Unmatched junction bases numbered 5, after V lost 8 bases and J lost 4 bases. The CDR3 is CAIAGGEYEQYF. The CDR3 DNA reads as TGTGCCATCGCAGGGGGTGAATACGAGCAGTACTTC.